A selection of T cell receptor beta chains follows, all from one sample in a study. TCRdb fed the 5' RACE reads into MiXCR, producing one record per CDR3 protein. The sample records roughly 45,000 distinct CDR3 sequences, 30% being singletons. The sequencing input was tumor-infiltrating memory CD4+ T cells sorted from the breast tumor. The receptors were gathered from a female donor with breast cancer. Both conserved end residues are part of each CDR3. The D gene is left open where the match is weak. Clone size appears in some rows only: once, few, many, or a class for an expanded clone.

d_gene	v_gene	j_gene	abundance	CDR3nt	CDR3aa
NA	TRBV7-2	TRBJ1-2	NA	TGTGCCAGCAGCTTAGCGGCGGGAGGCTACACCTTC	CASSLAAGGYTF
NA	TRBV10-3	TRBJ1-6	many	TGTGCCATCAGTGATTCGGGTAGAGGGAATTCACCCCTCCACTTT	CAISDSGRGNSPLHF
NA	TRBV18	TRBJ2-7	NA	TGTGCCAGCTCACCCTCTCTTTCGCCCTACGAGCAGTACTTC	CASSPSLSPYEQYF
NA	TRBV7-2	TRBJ1-5	NA	TGTGCCAGCAGCTTAGCACCTAGGCCAGACAGCCCCACCGGGCGGCCCCAGCATTTT	CASSLAPRPDSPTGRPQHF
NA	TRBV27	TRBJ2-5	NA	TGTGCCAGCAGTTTCGCGGGAAAAGAGACCCAGTACTTC	CASSFAGKETQYF
NA	TRBV12-3/TRBV12-4	TRBJ1-3	many	TGTGCCAGCAGTTTCCAGGGGCCTTCCTCTGGAAACACCATATATTTT	CASSFQGPSSGNTIYF
TRBD2	TRBV4-3	TRBJ2-7	NA	TGCGCCAGCAGCCAATGGACTAGCGGCAGCTCCTACGAGCAGTACTTC	CASSQWTSGSSYEQYF
NA	TRBV5-1	TRBJ2-1	few	TGCGCCAGCAGCTCTTGGGACGGGGGACACAATGAGCAGTTCTTC	CASSSWDGGHNEQFF
NA	TRBV6-6	TRBJ2-3	NA	TGTGCCAGCAGTTTGCGGTCGGGGGGCAGGGATACGCAGTATTTT	CASSLRSGGRDTQYF
TRBD2	TRBV30	TRBJ2-5	NA	TGTGCCTGGAGGACGGGAGGGCCGAGAGAGACCCAGTACTTC	CAWRTGGPRETQYF
NA	TRBV5-4	TRBJ2-7	few	TGTGCCAGCAGCCCGGACTGCAGGGGCCGAGACGAGCAGTACTTC	CASSPDCRGRDEQYF
TRBD2	TRBV29-1	TRBJ2-3	NA	TGCAGCGTTGAATTTGGACTAGCGGGGGATAGATATACGCAGTATTTT	CSVEFGLAGDRYTQYF
TRBD2	TRBV5-1	TRBJ2-2	NA	TGCGCCAGCAGCTTGGAGCGGGGCATACTCACCGGGGAGCTGTTTTTT	CASSLERGILTGELFF
NA	TRBV12-3/TRBV12-4	TRBJ1-6	NA	TGTGCCAGCAGTCCCGGGACACCTCATAGAAATTCACCCCTCCACTTT	CASSPGTPHRNSPLHF
NA	TRBV9	TRBJ2-3	few	TGTGCCAGCAAGGGTGGAATTTCTAGCACAGATACGCAGTATTTT	CASKGGISSTDTQYF
TRBD1	TRBV11-3	TRBJ2-3	NA	TGTGCCAGCAGCGGAGGTTCCGGGACAGGCGGCACAGATACGCAGTATTTT	CASSGGSGTGGTDTQYF
TRBD2	TRBV20-1	TRBJ2-5	few	TGCAGTGCTGCTGGACGGGTTACTCGGGGAGGGCGGGTACAAGAGACCCAGTACTTC	CSAAGRVTRGGRVQETQYF
NA	TRBV20-1	TRBJ1-5	NA	TGCAGTGGGGGTGCCAGGGCTGGACAGCCCCAGCATTTT	CSGGARAGQPQHF
NA	TRBV20-1	TRBJ1-2	NA	TGCAGGGGGGTCGGGGACATGTCTAGCTATGGCTACACCTTC	CRGVGDMSSYGYTF
TRBD2	TRBV20-1	TRBJ2-1	few	TGCAGTGCTAGACCTTTGACTAGCCTTACTCGGAATGAGCAGTTCTTC	CSARPLTSLTRNEQFF
TRBD1	TRBV20-1	TRBJ2-1	NA	TGCAGTGCTAGAACCCGGGACAGGGGATACAATGAGCAGTTCTTC	CSARTRDRGYNEQFF
NA	TRBV27	TRBJ2-5	NA	TGTGCCAGCAGTTTTCGAGCTTCGGAGACCCAGTACTTC	CASSFRASETQYF
NA	TRBV28	TRBJ1-4	NA	TGTGCCAGCAGTTCCCAATCAGGGGTAACTAATGAAAAACTGTTTTTT	CASSSQSGVTNEKLFF
NA	TRBV3-1	TRBJ2-1	many	TGTGCCAGCAGCCACGTCAATGAGCAGTTCTTC	CASSHVNEQFF
NA	TRBV7-2	TRBJ2-7	few	TGTGCCAGCAGCTTAGCGCCCAGGGTCTCCTACGAGCAGTACTTC	CASSLAPRVSYEQYF
NA	TRBV5-1	TRBJ2-7	NA	TGCGCCAGCAGCTTGGAACGGGGTAAGGACGAGCAGTACTTC	CASSLERGKDEQYF
NA	TRBV6-5	TRBJ1-1	NA	TGTGCCAGCAGTTACTCGGGGGGGTCCGGGACTGAAGCTTTCTTT	CASSYSGGSGTEAFF
NA	TRBV10-3	TRBJ1-1	few	TGTGCCATCAGTGAGCCCGATTACGACAAATCTGAAGCTTTCTTT	CAISEPDYDKSEAFF
TRBD1	TRBV18	TRBJ1-1	NA	TGTGCCAGCTCACGTGCCGGGACAGTGAACACTGAAGCTTTCTTT	CASSRAGTVNTEAFF
NA	TRBV6-1	TRBJ1-5	NA	TGTGCCAGCAGCAGATTCGGACAGAATAATCAGCCCCAGCATTTT	CASSRFGQNNQPQHF
TRBD2	TRBV7-2	TRBJ2-3	NA	TGTGCCAGCAGCTTATTAGCGGGCGCAGATACGCAGTATTTT	CASSLLAGADTQYF
TRBD2	TRBV11-1	TRBJ2-5	NA	TGTGCCAGCAGCTCTCCGGGACTAGACCGTCAAGAGACCCAGTACTTC	CASSSPGLDRQETQYF
TRBD2	TRBV3-1	TRBJ2-4	NA	TGTGCCAGCAGCCAAGTAAGGGCAGCGGGAGGGTACAAAAACATTCAGTACTTC	CASSQVRAAGGYKNIQYF
NA	TRBV5-1	TRBJ2-7	NA	TGCGCCAGCAGCTTAACATCCTACGAGCAGTACTTC	CASSLTSYEQYF
TRBD1	TRBV27	TRBJ2-3	NA	TGTACCAGCAGTTGGACAGGGGGCCTGGCGACGCAGTATTTT	CTSSWTGGLATQYF
NA	TRBV20-1	TRBJ2-7	many	TGCAGTGCTAGATGGGGAACAGCTTACGAGCAGTACTTC	CSARWGTAYEQYF
NA	TRBV29-1	TRBJ2-1	NA	TGCAGCGCACCCTTTTTTGACAATGAGCAGTTCTTC	CSAPFFDNEQFF
TRBD1	TRBV5-1	TRBJ1-6	many	TGCGCCAGCAGCTTGGTAGCGGCAGGGGGGCATTCACCCCTCCACTTT	CASSLVAAGGHSPLHF
NA	TRBV20-1	TRBJ2-1	NA	TGCAGTGCTACTATCAATGAGCAGTTCTTC	CSATINEQFF
TRBD2	TRBV5-6	TRBJ2-4	NA	TGTGCCAGCAGCTTGGCACTAGCGGGAGGCATTCAGTACTTC	CASSLALAGGIQYF
NA	TRBV9	TRBJ2-1	NA	TGTGCCAGCAGCGTCAGCGGTCTCTCCTACAATGAGCAGTTCTTC	CASSVSGLSYNEQFF
TRBD1	TRBV7-3	TRBJ1-2	few	TGTGCCAGCAGGAGGGACAGGGCTGATGGCTACACCTTC	CASRRDRADGYTF
NA	TRBV7-8	TRBJ2-7	few	TGTGCCAGCAGCTTTGGGGGGCAAGAGCAGTACTTC	CASSFGGQEQYF
NA	TRBV9	TRBJ2-5	NA	TGTGCCAGCAGCGGGGAGACCCAGTACTTC	CASSGETQYF
NA	TRBV9	TRBJ2-3	NA	TGTGCCAGCAGTGAAACAGCAGATACGCAGTATTTT	CASSETADTQYF
TRBD1	TRBV24-1	TRBJ1-2	NA	TGTGCCACCAGTGAACCCTTATCCGGGACAGCGAACTATGGCTACACCTTC	CATSEPLSGTANYGYTF
NA	TRBV29-1	TRBJ2-3	NA	TGCAGCGTTGGGGCTATGTTGGGAGATACGCAGTATTTT	CSVGAMLGDTQYF
TRBD2	TRBV29-1	TRBJ2-1	few	TGCAGCGTTCCAAGTTGGACTAGCGGGAGTGGTGAGCAGTTCTTC	CSVPSWTSGSGEQFF
NA	TRBV5-1	TRBJ2-7	NA	TGCGCCAGCAGCATACAGGGCTACGAGCAGTACTTC	CASSIQGYEQYF
NA	TRBV7-2	TRBJ1-2	NA	TGTGCCAGCAGCTTGGTGACAAATGGCTACACCTTC	CASSLVTNGYTF
NA	TRBV20-1	TRBJ1-3	NA	TGCAGTGTAACCGGGACGCCCTCAAACACCATATATTTT	CSVTGTPSNTIYF
NA	TRBV6-1	TRBJ2-2	few	TGTGCCAGCAAGATCACCGGGAACACCGGGGAGCTGTTTTTT	CASKITGNTGELFF
NA	TRBV12-3/TRBV12-4	TRBJ2-7	many	TGTGCCAGCAGTTCCGGACTGGGAGAGCAGTACTTC	CASSSGLGEQYF
NA	TRBV5-1	TRBJ2-3	NA	TGCACCAGCGGGACACAAGCTAGCACAGATACGCAGTATTTT	CTSGTQASTDTQYF